Shown below are 3 T cell receptor beta chains from a single sample sequenced in a study of CXCR4 blockade with PD-1 therapy in pancreatic cancer. Method: immunoSEQ multiplex PCR; TCRdb's copy keeps in-frame clones and lacks some. The sample has about 5,900 clones; under 40% are singletons. The sequencing input was tumor tissue. The source is a human donor with pancreatic ductal adenocarcinoma.

The chain links TRBV19 to TRBJ2-7; a possible D gene is TRBD2 (7 bases). Germline V gene sequence: CDR1 LNHDA, CDR2 SQIVND (reference sequence). The V end lost 2 bases, the J end lost 3 bases, and 11 bases lay between the germline ends. The CDR3 sequence is 14 residues long. The CDR3 region is CASSISGGGYEQYF. In DNA, the CDR3 is TGTGCCAGTAGTATATCGGGGGGCGGCTACGAGCAGTACTTC.

The chain couples TRBV19 to TRBJ2-7, with TRBD1 identical over 7 bases. CDR1 is LNHDA and CDR2 is SQIVND in the germline V gene (reference sequence). V shed 3 bases and J 3 bases; nucleotides not matched to a gene: 2. CDR3 length: 13 residues. The CDR3 region is CASSIDRDYEQYF. In nucleotides, the CDR3 is TGTGCCAGTAGTATTGACAGGGACTACGAGCAGTACTTC.

The chain combines TRBV18 with TRBJ2-6; 7 bases map to TRBD1. CDR3 length equals 18 residues. Germline lookup yields CDR1 KGHSH and CDR2 LQKENI. V lost 1 base to trimming and J lost 2 bases; unmatched junction nucleotides: 8. The CDR3 coding sequence is TGTGCCAGCTCACCACAATCCCAACAGGGGCCTGGGGCCAACGTCCTGACTTTC. Amino acids: CASSPQSQQGPGANVLTF.